The next 10 T cell receptor beta chains were all read from a single sample in a study of OX40 agonist ivuxolimab in advanced cancers. The table came from immunoSEQ multiplex PCR; TCRdb's copy has only in-frame clones and leaves some out. The data show roughly 74,000 clones, with around 94% seen just once and over 20% held by the top ten. The material sequenced was CD4+ or CD8+ T cells sorted from blood, taken in a trial of the OX40 agonist ivuxolimab. These TCRs come from an adult with an advanced solid tumor such as melanoma, head and neck, liver or kidney cancer.

The V and J genes are TRBV27 and TRBJ2-5; 7 positions agree with TRBD1. From germline, CDR1 is MNHEY and CDR2 SMNVEV (reference sequence). Germline trimming cut 5 bases from V and 1 base from J; bases unmatched to any gene: 4. The CDR3 length is 14 residues. CDR3 sequence reads: CASSRGQFQETQYF. The CDR3 nucleotides read TGTGCCAGCAGTAGGGGACAGTTCCAAGAGACCCAGTACTTC.

This rearrangement joins TRBV7-8 to TRBJ1-2, with D possibly matching TRBD1 (5 bases). V lost 1 base and J 1 base, leaving 13 bases between the germline ends. This CDR3 has 16 residues. Germline V gene sequence: CDR1 SGHVS, CDR2 FQNEAQ. The CDR3 coding sequence is TGTGCCAGCAGCTTAGGAGTGGACAACCATAACTATGGCTACACCTTC. Its protein is CASSLGVDNHNYGYTF.

The CDR3 loop is CASSYGQGSEYF. For the CDR3, the DNA is TGTGCCAGCAGTTACGGACAGGGGTCGGAGTACTTC. The rearrangement links TRBV6-5 to TRBJ2-7, with 9 bases fitting TRBD1. This CDR3 spans 12 amino acids. Germline values: CDR1 MNHEY, CDR2 SVGAGI. The ends lost 2 bases at V and 11 bases at J; junction bases unmatched: 4.

The chain is built from TRBV7-2 and TRBJ2-1; TRBD1 matches at 7 bases. J was trimmed by 3 bases and V by 5 bases; bases with no gene match: 4. There are 14 residues in the CDR3. Germline CDR1 reads SGHTA; CDR2 reads FQGNSA. The CDR3 region has the DNA TGTGCCAGCAGCACATACAGGGGCTACAATGAGCAGTTCTTC. It specifies CASSTYRGYNEQFF.

The chain combines TRBV7-9 with TRBJ1-2, with D possibly TRBD1 on 5 matching bases. The CDR3 covers 13 residues. V lost 3 bases and J lost 8, with 13 bases in between. The germline V gene encodes CDR1 SEHNR and CDR2 FQNEAQ (reference sequence). CDR3 DNA sequence: TGTGCCAGCAGCTTCCCGGATCGGGGGGGCTACACCTTC. It translates to CASSFPDRGGYTF. The full variable domain, with the rest looked up from reference TRBV7-9 and TRBJ1-2, is DTGVSQNPRHKITKRGQNVTFRCDPISEHNRLYWYRQTLGQGPEFLTYFQNEAQLEKSRLLSDRFSAERPKGSFSTLEIQRTEQGDSAMYLCASSFPDRGGYTFGSGTRLTVV.

This sequence joins TRBV27 and TRBJ1-2; 12 bases agree with TRBD1. V trimming: 5 bases; J trimming: 7 bases; junction bases outside the gene matches: 5. Germline CDR1 is MNHEY and CDR2 is SMNVEV (reference sequence). The CDR3 totals 14 residues. CDR3: CASSPGQGASGYTF. The CDR3 DNA reads TGTGCCAGCAGTCCGGGACAGGGGGCAAGTGGCTACACCTTC.

In its sample, this clone was seen a few times. V and J are TRBV9 and TRBJ1-1; 7 nucleotides agree with TRBD1. Germline trimming cut 0 bases from V and 8 bases from J; bases unmatched to any gene: 13. Germline V lookup: CDR1 SGDLS, CDR2 YYNGEE. CDR3 length: 16 residues. The CDR3 DNA reads TGTGCCAGCAGCGTAGCAGTTGACAGGGTAGACCCCGAAGCTTTCTTT. Its translation is CASSVAVDRVDPEAFF.

The chain is built from TRBV6-5 and TRBJ1-2, with unresolved D. Germline assignment: CDR1 MNHEY and CDR2 SVGAGI. The V end lost 7 bases, the J end lost 9 bases, and 12 bases lay between the germline ends. The CDR3 spans 11 residues. The CDR3 region is CASNLGYRYTF. As DNA, the CDR3 is TGTGCCAGCAATTTAGGCTACCGCTACACCTTC.

The chain combines TRBV27 with TRBJ2-1; 8 bases fit TRBD1. The V gene end was trimmed by 5 bases and the J gene end by 0 bases; junction bases not matched to a gene: 21. The CDR3 consists of 21 residues. CDR1 is MNHEY, CDR2 SMNVEV, per germline (reference sequence). CDR3 amino acids: CASSRQGYPYPSPPSYNEQFF. The CDR3 nucleotides are TGTGCCAGCAGTCGACAGGGGTACCCGTACCCCTCACCCCCCTCCTACAATGAGCAGTTCTTC.

J is TRBJ1-2 and V is TRBV11-2, with D maybe TRBD1 (6 bases). Deletions cut 2 bases from V and 6 bases from J, with 16 bases between. The CDR3 length is 15 residues. Germline V gives CDR1 SGHAT, CDR2 FQNNGV. The CDR3 DNA follows: TGTGCCAGCAGCTTATATGGGGGCAGGGGCGATGGCTACACCTTC. Protein: CASSLYGGRGDGYTF.